This TCR beta chain was recorded in a study of cytomegalovirus exposure and HLA in healthy donors. This CDR3 has 13 amino acids. Germline V gene sequence: CDR1 LNHDA, CDR2 SQIVND (reference sequence). Trimming shortened V by 7 bases and J by 12 bases, and 16 bases separated the two germline ends. It was with 60 Vbeta and 13 Jbeta primers that the PCR ran. Assay used: immunoSEQ multiplex PCR; TCRdb lists only in-frame clones, some missing. The table lists 150,000 to 200,000 clones, around 79% of them singletons. The chain joins TRBV19 to TRBJ1-6; tentative D call: TRBD1 (6 bases). This clonotype originated in a woman aged 45 to 65 in good health and CMV-seronegative. Specimen: PBMCs. CDR3 loop: CASTDPGGQPLHF. The CDR3 coding sequence is TGTGCCAGTACCGACCCGGGGGGGCAACCCCTCCACTTT.